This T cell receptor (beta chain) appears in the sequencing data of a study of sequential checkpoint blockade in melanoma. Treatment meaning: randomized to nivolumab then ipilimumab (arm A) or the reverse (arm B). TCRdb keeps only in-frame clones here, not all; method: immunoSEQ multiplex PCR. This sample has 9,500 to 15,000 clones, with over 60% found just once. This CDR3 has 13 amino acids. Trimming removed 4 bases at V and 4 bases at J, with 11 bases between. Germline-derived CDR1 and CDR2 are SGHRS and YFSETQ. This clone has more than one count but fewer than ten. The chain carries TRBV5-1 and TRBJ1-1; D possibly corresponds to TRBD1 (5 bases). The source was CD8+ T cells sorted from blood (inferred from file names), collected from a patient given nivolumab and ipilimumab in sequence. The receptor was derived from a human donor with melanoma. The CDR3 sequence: CASSPGVGTEAFF. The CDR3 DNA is TGCGCCAGCAGCCCGGGGGTGGGCACTGAAGCTTTCTTT.